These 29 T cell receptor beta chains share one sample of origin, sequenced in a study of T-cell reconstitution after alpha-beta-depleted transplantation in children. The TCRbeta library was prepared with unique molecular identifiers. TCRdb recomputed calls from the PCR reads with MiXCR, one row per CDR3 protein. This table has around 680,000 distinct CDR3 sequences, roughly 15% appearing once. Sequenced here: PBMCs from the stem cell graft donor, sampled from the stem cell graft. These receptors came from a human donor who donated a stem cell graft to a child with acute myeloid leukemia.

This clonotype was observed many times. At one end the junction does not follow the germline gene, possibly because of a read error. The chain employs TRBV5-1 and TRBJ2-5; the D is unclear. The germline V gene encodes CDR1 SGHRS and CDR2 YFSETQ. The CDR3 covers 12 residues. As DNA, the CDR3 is TGTGCCAGCAGCTTAGACCAAGAGACCCAGTACTTC. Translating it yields CASSLDQETQYF.

This chain's CDR3 is CASRDLSSGANVLTF. CDR3 in DNA: TGTGCCAGCAGGGACCTCTCGAGTGGGGCCAACGTCCTGACTTTC. The J gene is TRBJ2-6, the V gene TRBV12-3 or TRBV12-4, with unresolved D. The germline V and J ends were trimmed by 6 bases and 3 bases, with 12 bases remaining between them. The CDR3 totals 15 residues.

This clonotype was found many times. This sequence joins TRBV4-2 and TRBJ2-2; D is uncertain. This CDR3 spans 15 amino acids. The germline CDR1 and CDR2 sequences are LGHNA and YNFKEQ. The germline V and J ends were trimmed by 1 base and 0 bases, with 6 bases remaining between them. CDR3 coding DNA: TGTGCCAGCAGCCAAGTCGAGGCGAACACCGGGGAGCTGTTTTTT. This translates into CASSQVEANTGELFF.

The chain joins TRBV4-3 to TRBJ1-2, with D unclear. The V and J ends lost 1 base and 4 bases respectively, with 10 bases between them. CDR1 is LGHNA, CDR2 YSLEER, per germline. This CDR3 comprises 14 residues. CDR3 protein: CASSQVGEVYGYTF. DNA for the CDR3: TGCGCCAGCAGCCAAGTGGGTGAAGTCTATGGCTACACCTTC.

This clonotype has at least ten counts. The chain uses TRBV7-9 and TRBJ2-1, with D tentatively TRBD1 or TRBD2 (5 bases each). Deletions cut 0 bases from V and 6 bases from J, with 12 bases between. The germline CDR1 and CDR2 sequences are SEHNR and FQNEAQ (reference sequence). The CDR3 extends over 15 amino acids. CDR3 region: CASSLAGAGSNEQFF. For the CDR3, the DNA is TGTGCCAGCAGCTTAGCGGGTGCAGGGAGCAATGAGCAGTTCTTC.

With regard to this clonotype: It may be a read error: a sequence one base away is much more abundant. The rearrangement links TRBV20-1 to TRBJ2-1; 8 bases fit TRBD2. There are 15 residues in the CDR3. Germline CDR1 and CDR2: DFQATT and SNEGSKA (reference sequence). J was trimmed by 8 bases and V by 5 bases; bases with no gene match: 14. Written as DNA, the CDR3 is TGCAGTGCTCCCCACCGGACTAGCCGGGGGCATGAGCAGTTCTTC. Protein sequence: CSAPHRTSRGHEQFF.

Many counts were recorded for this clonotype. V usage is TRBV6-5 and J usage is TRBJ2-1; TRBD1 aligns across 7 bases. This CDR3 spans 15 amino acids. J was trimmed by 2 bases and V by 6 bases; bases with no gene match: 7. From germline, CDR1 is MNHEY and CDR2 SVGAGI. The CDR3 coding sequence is TGTGCCAGCAGCTTCGACAGGGCCACCTACAATGAGCAGTTCTTC. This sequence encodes CASSFDRATYNEQFF.

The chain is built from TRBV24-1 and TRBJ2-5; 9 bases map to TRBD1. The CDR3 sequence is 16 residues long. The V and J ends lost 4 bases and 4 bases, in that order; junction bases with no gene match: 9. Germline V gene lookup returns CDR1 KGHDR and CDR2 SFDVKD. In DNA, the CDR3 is TGTGCCACCAGTGACCACATGACAGGGGGTGTAGAGACCCAGTACTTC. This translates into CATSDHMTGGVETQYF.

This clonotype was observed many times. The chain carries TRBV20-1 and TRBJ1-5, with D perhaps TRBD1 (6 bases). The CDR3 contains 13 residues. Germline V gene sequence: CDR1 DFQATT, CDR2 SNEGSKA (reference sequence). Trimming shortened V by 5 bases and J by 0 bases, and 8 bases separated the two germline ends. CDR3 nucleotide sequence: TGCAGTGCTCCGGACAGTAGCAATCAGCCCCAGCATTTT. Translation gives CSAPDSSNQPQHF.

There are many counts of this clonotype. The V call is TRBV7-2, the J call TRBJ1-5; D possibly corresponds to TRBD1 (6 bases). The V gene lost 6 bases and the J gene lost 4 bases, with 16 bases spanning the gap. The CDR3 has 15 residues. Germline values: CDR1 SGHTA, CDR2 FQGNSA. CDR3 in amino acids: CASSQRAGANQPQHF. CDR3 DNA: TGTGCCAGCAGTCAAAGAGCAGGGGCAAATCAGCCCCAGCATTTT.

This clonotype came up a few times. Here the CDR3 reads CASSQGTGESPLHF. The CDR3 nucleotides are TGCGCCAGCAGCCAAGGTACAGGGGAATCACCCCTCCACTTT. The rearrangement uses TRBV4-3 and TRBJ1-6; 7 nucleotides line up with TRBD1. The CDR3 is 14 residues long. With 1 base clipped from V and 10 bases from J, the junction kept 4 bases outside the gene matches. Germline CDR1 LGHNA, CDR2 YSLEER.

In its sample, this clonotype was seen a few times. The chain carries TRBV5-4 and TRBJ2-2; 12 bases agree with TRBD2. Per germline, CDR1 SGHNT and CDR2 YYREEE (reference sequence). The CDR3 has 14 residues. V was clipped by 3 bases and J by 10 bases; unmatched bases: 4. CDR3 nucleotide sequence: TGTGCCAGCAGCTCCGGACTAGCGGGGCCGGAGCTGTTTTTT. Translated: CASSSGLAGPELFF.

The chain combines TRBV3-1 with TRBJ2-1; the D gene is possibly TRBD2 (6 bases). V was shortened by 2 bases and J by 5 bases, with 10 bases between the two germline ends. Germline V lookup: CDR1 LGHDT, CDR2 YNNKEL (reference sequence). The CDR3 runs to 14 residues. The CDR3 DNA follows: TGTGCCAGCAGCCAACTGGGACTCAACAATGAGCAGTTCTTC. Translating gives CASSQLGLNNEQFF.

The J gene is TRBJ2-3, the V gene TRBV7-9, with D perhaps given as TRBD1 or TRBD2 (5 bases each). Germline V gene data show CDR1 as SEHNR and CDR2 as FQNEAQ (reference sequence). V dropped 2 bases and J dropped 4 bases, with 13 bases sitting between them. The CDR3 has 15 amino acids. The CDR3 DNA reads TGTGCCAGCAGCTTACGAGGGGAAGGATCAGATACGCAGTATTTT. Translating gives CASSLRGEGSDTQYF.

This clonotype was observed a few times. The CDR3 DNA reads TGTGCCAGCAATGTACTAGCGGGGTCCAAGTTCTTC. Translated, it gives CASNVLAGSKFF. The chain recombines TRBV28 with TRBJ2-1; 10 positions agree with TRBD2. Germline-derived CDR1 and CDR2 are MDHEN and SYDVKM. The CDR3 runs to 12 residues. V was pared by 7 bases and J by 14 bases, with 8 bases of the junction left unmatched.

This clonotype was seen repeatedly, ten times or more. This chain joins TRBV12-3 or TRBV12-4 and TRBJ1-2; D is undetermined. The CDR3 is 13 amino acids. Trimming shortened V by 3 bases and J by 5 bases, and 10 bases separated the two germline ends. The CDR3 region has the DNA TGTGCCAGCAGTTTGAGGGAGTTGTATGGCTACACCTTC. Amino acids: CASSLRELYGYTF.

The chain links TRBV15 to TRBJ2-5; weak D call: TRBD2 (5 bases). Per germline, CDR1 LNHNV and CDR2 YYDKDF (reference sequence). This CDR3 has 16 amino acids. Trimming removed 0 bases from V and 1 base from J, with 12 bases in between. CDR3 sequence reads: CATSRDRSGVQETQYF. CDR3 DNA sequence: TGTGCCACCAGCAGAGATCGGTCCGGGGTCCAAGAGACCCAGTACTTC.

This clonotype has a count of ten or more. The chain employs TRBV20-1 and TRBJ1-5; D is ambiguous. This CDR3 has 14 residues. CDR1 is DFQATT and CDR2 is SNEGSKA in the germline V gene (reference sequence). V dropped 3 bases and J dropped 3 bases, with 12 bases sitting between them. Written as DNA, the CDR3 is TGCAGTGCTAGGGGAGCAAGAGTCAATCAGCCCCAGCATTTT. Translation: CSARGARVNQPQHF.

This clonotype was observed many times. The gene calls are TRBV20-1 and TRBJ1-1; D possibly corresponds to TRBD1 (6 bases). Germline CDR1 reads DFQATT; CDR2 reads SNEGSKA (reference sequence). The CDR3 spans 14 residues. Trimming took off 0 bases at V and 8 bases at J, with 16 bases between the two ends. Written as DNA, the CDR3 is TGCAGTGCTAGAGAAGGCCTGGGCAGGGGAGAAGCTTTCTTT. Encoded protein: CSAREGLGRGEAFF.

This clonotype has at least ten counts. CDR3 loop: CSAYQGDAGQPQHF. The CDR3 DNA is TGCAGTGCTTATCAGGGGGACGCGGGTCAGCCCCAGCATTTT. This chain joins TRBV20-1 and TRBJ1-5; TRBD1 agrees at 7 bases. Trimming removed 5 bases from V and 6 bases from J; junction bases left unmatched: 10. This CDR3 region has 14 residues. The germline CDR1 and CDR2 sequences are DFQATT and SNEGSKA (reference sequence).

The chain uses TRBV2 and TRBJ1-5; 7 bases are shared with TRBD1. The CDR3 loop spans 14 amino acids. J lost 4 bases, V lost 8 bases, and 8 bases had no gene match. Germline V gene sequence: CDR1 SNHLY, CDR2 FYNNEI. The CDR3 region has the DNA TGTGCCAGCCGAAGGGACAGTTATAATCAGCCCCAGCATTTT. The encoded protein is CASRRDSYNQPQHF.

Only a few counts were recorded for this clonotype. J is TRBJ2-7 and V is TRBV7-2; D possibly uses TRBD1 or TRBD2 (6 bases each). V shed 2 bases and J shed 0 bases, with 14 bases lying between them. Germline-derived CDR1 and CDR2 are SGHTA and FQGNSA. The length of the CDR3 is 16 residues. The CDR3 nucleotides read TGTGCCAGCAGCTTACCCCGTGGAGGGGGCTCCTACGAGCAGTACTTC. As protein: CASSLPRGGGSYEQYF.

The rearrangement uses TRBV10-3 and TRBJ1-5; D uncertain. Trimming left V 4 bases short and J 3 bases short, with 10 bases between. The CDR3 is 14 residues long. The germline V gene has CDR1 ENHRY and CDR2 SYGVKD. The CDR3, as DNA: TGTGCCATCAGTGGAGCGGGGAACAATCAGCCCCAGCATTTT. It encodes CAISGAGNNQPQHF.

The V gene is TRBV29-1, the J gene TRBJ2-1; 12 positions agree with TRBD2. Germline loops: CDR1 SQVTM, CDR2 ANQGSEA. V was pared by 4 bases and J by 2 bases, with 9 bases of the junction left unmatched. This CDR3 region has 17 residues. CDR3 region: CSVGVLAGGIPYNEQFF. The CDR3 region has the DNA TGCAGCGTTGGAGTACTAGCGGGGGGTATTCCCTACAATGAGCAGTTCTTC.

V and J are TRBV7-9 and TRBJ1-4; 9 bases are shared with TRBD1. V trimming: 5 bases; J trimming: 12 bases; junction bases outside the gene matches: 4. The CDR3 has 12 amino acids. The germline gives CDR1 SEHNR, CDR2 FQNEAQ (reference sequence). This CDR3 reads CASSPQGAQLFF. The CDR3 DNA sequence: TGTGCCAGCAGCCCACAGGGGGCTCAACTGTTTTTT.

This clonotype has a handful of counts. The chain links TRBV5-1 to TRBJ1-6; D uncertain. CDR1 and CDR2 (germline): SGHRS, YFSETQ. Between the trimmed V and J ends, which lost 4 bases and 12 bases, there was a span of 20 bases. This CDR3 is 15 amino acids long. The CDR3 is CASSLERNLGLPLHF. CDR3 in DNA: TGCGCCAGCAGCCTCGAGAGGAACTTGGGTCTACCCCTCCACTTT.

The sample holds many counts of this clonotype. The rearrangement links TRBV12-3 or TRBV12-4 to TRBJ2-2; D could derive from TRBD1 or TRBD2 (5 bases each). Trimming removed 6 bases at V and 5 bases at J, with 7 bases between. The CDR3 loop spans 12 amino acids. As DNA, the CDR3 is TGTGCCAGCAGCTGGGGGACCGGGGAGCTGTTTTTT. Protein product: CASSWGTGELFF.

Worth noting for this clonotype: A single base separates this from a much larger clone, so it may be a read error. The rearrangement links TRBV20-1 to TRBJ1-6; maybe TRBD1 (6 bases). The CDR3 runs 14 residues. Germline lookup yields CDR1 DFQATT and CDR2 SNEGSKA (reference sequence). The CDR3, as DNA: TGCAGTGCTAGCTTTGGGGGGCCTAATTCACCCCTCGACTTT. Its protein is CSASFGGPNSPLDF.

The CDR3 loop reads CASSPSGLKETQYF. DNA for the CDR3: TGTGCCAGCAGCCCATCGGGACTAAAAGAGACCCAGTACTTC. V gene TRBV7-3 combines with J gene TRBJ2-5; 7 positions match TRBD2. Germline CDR1 and CDR2: SGHTA and FQGTGA. The junction had 6 bases not matched to a gene; V was cut back by 5 bases and J by 3 bases. The CDR3 has 14 residues.